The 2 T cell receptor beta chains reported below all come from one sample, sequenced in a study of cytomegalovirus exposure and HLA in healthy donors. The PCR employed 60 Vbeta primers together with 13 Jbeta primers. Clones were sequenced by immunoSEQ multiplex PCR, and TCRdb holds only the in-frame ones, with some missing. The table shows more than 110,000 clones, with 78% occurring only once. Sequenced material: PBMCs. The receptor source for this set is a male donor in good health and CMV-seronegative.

This chain's CDR3 is CASVQDWDYGYTF. CDR3 in DNA: TGTGCCAGCGTCCAGGACTGGGACTATGGCTACACCTTC. V and J are TRBV2 and TRBJ1-2; D unclear. CDR3 length: 13 amino acids. Germline CDR1 reads SNHLY; CDR2 reads FYNNEI. V was cut by 8 bases and J by 3 bases, with 13 bases left in between. The entire variable domain, with the rest obtained from reference TRBV2 and TRBJ1-2, is as follows: EPEVTQTPSHQVTQMGQEVILRCVPISNHLYFYWYRQILGQKVEFLVSFYNNEISEKSEIFDDQFSVERPDGSNFTLKIRSTKLEDSAMYFCASVQDWDYGYTFGSGTRLTVV.

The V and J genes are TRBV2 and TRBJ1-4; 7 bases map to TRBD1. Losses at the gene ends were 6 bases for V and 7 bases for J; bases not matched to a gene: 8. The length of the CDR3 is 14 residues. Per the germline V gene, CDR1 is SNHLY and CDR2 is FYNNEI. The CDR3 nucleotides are TGTGCCAGCAGCCTGACAGGGAGCGGTGAAAAACTGTTTTTT. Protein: CASSLTGSGEKLFF.